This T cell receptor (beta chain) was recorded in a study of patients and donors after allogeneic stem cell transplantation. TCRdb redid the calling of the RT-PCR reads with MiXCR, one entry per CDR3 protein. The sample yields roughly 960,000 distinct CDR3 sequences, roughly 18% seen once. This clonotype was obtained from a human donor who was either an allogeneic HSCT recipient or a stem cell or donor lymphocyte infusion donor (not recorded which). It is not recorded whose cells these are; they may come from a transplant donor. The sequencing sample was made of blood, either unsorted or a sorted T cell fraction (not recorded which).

The CDR3 nucleotides read TGTGCCAGCAGTTTGGGTGGGACGGCATTGCCCCAGCATTTT. It codes for CASSLGGTALPQHF. The chain carries TRBV12-3 or TRBV12-4 and TRBJ1-5; perhaps TRBD1 as D (5 bases). The length of the CDR3 is 14 residues. Trimming removed 3 bases from V and 9 bases from J, with 15 bases in between.